The 26 T cell receptor beta chains below all came from one sample that was sequenced in a study of glioma-infiltrating T cells. The iRepertoire nested amplicon-rescue multiplex PCR amplified TCR alpha and beta CDR3s from RNA. TCRdb re-called the multiplex PCR reads with MiXCR, one entry per CDR3 protein. The sample contains about 130,000 distinct CDR3 sequences, around 23% of which appear only once. Sequences were obtained from glioma tissue, nonneoplastic brain tissue, or PBMCs (not recorded which). Receptors were obtained from a human donor with low-grade glioma or glioblastoma, undergoing nonglioma brain surgery, or in good health (not recorded which).

The CDR3 DNA sequence: TGTGCCAGCAGTGCCGGGACAGCCGCCTCCTACAATGAGCAGTTCTTC. Translated: CASSAGTAASYNEQFF. The rearrangement joins TRBV2 to TRBJ2-1, with 7 bases aligning to TRBD1. J was trimmed by 0 bases and V by 4 bases; bases with no gene match: 6. The CDR3 contains 16 residues. Looked up from germline, CDR1 is SNHLY and CDR2 is FYNNEI.

This clonotype was recorded a few times. The genes are TRBV11-2 and TRBJ2-1; perhaps TRBD2 as D (6 bases). Germline V gene sequence: CDR1 SGHAT, CDR2 FQNNGV. V shed 1 base and J shed 9 bases, with 22 bases lying between them. The CDR3 loop spans 17 amino acids. The CDR3 here is CASSLGRTSGTQTEQFF. CDR3 sequence (DNA): TGTGCCAGCAGCTTAGGGCGCACTTCCGGGACTCAAACTGAGCAGTTCTTC.

This clonotype showed up many times. This sequence joins TRBV6-1 and TRBJ1-1, with D hard to call. V dropped 6 bases and J dropped 3 bases, with 11 bases sitting between them. This CDR3 is built from 13 residues. Germline V gene data show CDR1 as MNHNS and CDR2 as SASEGT. CDR3 DNA: TGTGCCAGCAGGCTTTTCCCTTACACTGAAGCTTTCTTT. Translation: CASRLFPYTEAFF.

This clonotype was counted many times. The J gene is TRBJ1-6, the V gene TRBV5-1; weak D call: TRBD1 (5 bases). Trimming pared 0 bases from V and 7 bases from J, leaving 8 bases between. The CDR3 contains 14 residues. Germline loops: CDR1 SGHRS, CDR2 YFSETQ. The CDR3: CASSLVSGNSPLHF. The CDR3 region has the DNA TGCGCCAGCAGCTTGGTTTCAGGGAATTCACCCCTCCACTTT. The full variable domain, rest sourced from reference TRBV5-1 and TRBJ1-6, is KAGVTQTPRYLIKTRGQQVTLSCSPISGHRSVSWYQQTPGQGLQFLFEYFSETQRNKGNFPGRFSGRQFSNSRSEMNVSTLELGDSALYLCASSLVSGNSPLHFGNGTRLTVT.

V is TRBV20-1 and J is TRBJ1-5, with D perhaps matching TRBD1 (5 bases). Trimming took off 4 bases at V and 2 bases at J, with 15 bases between the two ends. Germline V gives CDR1 DFQATT, CDR2 SNEGSKA (reference sequence). The CDR3 runs 15 residues. Here the CDR3 DNA reads TGCAGTGCTATAGTCCCAGGGAGGGGCAATCAGCCCCAGCATTTT. Residues: CSAIVPGRGNQPQHF.

This clonotype was seen a few times. This chain links TRBV20-1 with TRBJ2-5; 9 bases agree with TRBD1. CDR3 length: 15 amino acids. V lost 2 bases to trimming and J lost 4 bases; unmatched junction nucleotides: 8. Per the germline V gene, CDR1 is DFQATT and CDR2 is SNEGSKA (reference sequence). CDR3 sequence (DNA): TGCAGTGCTAGACTCATGGGACAGGGAAGAGAGACCCAGTACTTC. Its protein product is CSARLMGQGRETQYF.

As to this clonotype: This may be a read error: a much more frequent sequence differs by one nucleotide. V usage is TRBV6-2 or TRBV6-3 and J usage is TRBJ2-3, with D perhaps matching TRBD2 (6 bases). Trimming pared 6 bases from V and 3 bases from J, leaving 13 bases between. This CDR3 is 14 amino acids long. Germline-derived CDR1 and CDR2 are MNHEY and SVGEGT. The chain's CDR3 is CASSTLARTDTQYF. CDR3 DNA: TGTGCCAGCAGCACCCTAGCGAGAACAGATACGCAGTATTTT.

This clonotype was recorded at least ten times. The V and J genes are TRBV27 and TRBJ2-3, with unresolved D. The CDR3 loop spans 12 amino acids. V was cut by 5 bases and J by 13 bases, with 16 bases left in between. Germline CDR1 MNHEY, CDR2 SMNVEV (reference sequence). The CDR3 sequence: CASSPDRQTEYF. CDR3 nucleotide sequence: TGTGCCAGCAGTCCGGACCGGCAAACTGAGTATTTT.

This clonotype appeared many times. The chain recombines TRBV27 with TRBJ1-1; the D is unclear. This CDR3 contains 16 residues. Germline lookup yields CDR1 MNHEY and CDR2 SMNVEV (reference sequence). V lost 5 bases and J lost 1, with 17 bases in between. The CDR3 region is CASSPGMLIQNTEAFF. Here the CDR3 DNA reads TGTGCCAGCAGTCCCGGGATGTTGATCCAGAACACTGAAGCTTTCTTT.

A few counts support this clonotype. A read error may produce the germline difference seen at one junction end. The chain carries TRBV7-2 and TRBJ2-1, with D unresolved. The CDR3 has 11 amino acids. Germline V CDR1 and CDR2: SGHTA, FQGNSA. DNA for the CDR3: TGTGCCAGCAGCTTATACAATGAGCAGTCCTTC. Protein product: CASSLYNEQSF.

The V and J genes are TRBV19 and TRBJ1-2, with TRBD1 matching over 7 bases. This CDR3 spans 13 amino acids. In germline, CDR1 is LNHDA, CDR2 SQIVND (reference sequence). Trimming removed 10 bases from V and 4 bases from J; junction bases left unmatched: 9. The CDR3 spells CATADRVGYGYTF. Here the CDR3 DNA reads TGTGCCACCGCCGACAGGGTAGGCTATGGCTACACCTTC.

The chain links TRBV30 to TRBJ2-2, with D uncertain. The CDR3 consists of 13 residues. CDR1 and CDR2 from the germline V gene are GTSNPN and SVGIG (reference sequence). Trimming took off 0 bases at V and 4 bases at J, with 6 bases between the two ends. The chain's CDR3 is CAWSVPGTGELFF. CDR3 coding DNA: TGTGCCTGGAGTGTACCGGGCACCGGGGAGCTGTTTTTT.

This clonotype was picked up a small number of times. The gene calls are TRBV6-1 and TRBJ2-7; no definite D call. The V and J ends lost 3 bases and 1 base respectively, with 10 bases between them. Germline CDR1 reads MNHNS; CDR2 reads SASEGT. This CDR3 region has 14 residues. CDR3 sequence: CASSDSLRSYEQYV. For the CDR3, the DNA is TGTGCCAGCAGTGACAGCCTTCGGTCCTACGAGCAGTACGTC.

A few counts support this clonotype. CDR3 loop: CASSSGPGGTQYF. As DNA, the CDR3 is TGTGCCAGCAGCTCCGGGCCCGGGGGGACCCAGTACTTC. The J gene is TRBJ2-5, the V gene TRBV7-8; D is possibly TRBD2 (6 bases). V gave up 4 bases and J gave up 7 bases, with 13 bases separating them. The germline gives CDR1 SGHVS, CDR2 FQNEAQ. CDR3 length: 13 amino acids.

The V gene is TRBV19, the J gene TRBJ2-1, with 7 bases matching TRBD1. Unmatched junction bases numbered 6, after V lost 3 bases and J lost 10 bases. The V gene's germline CDR1 is LNHDA and CDR2 SQIVND (reference sequence). CDR3 size: 13 residues. For the CDR3, the DNA is TGTGCCAGTAGTATTTCCGACAGGGCCGAGCAGTTCTTC. As protein: CASSISDRAEQFF. Together with reference TRBV19 and TRBJ2-1, the CDR3 gives the full variable domain: DGGITQSPKYLFRKEGQNVTLSCEQNLNHDAMYWYRQDPGQGLRLIYYSQIVNDFQKGDIAEGYSVSREKKESFPLTVTSAQKNPTAFYLCASSISDRAEQFFGPGTRLTVL.

A note on this clonotype: With a much larger clone just one base away, this may be a read error. The CDR3 end shows no conserved phenylalanine or tryptophan, and so a read error is likely. The rearrangement uses TRBV20-1 and TRBJ1-2; 8 nucleotides align to TRBD1. Per germline, CDR1 DFQATT and CDR2 SNEGSKA (reference sequence). CDR3 length: 14 residues. The V and J ends lost 3 bases and 10 bases, in that order; junction bases with no gene match: 13. CDR3 sequence: CSASRPGGDQLYTL. The CDR3 DNA reads as TGCAGTGCTAGCCGCCCAGGGGGCGACCAACTCTACACCCTC.

V gene TRBV6-4 combines with J gene TRBJ1-5; 9 nucleotides agree with TRBD1. The CDR3 loop spans 15 amino acids. V lost 6 bases and J lost 2; bases outside the gene matches: 5. The germline V gene has CDR1 MRHNA and CDR2 SNTAGT. CDR3 nucleotide sequence: TGTGCCAGCAGATTACAGGGGGCGGGCAATCAGCCCCAGCATTTT. Amino acids: CASRLQGAGNQPQHF.

This clonotype was found a few times. The chain recombines TRBV2 with TRBJ1-1; 7 nucleotides align to TRBD1. Germline V gene lookup returns CDR1 SNHLY and CDR2 FYNNEI. V dropped 8 bases and J dropped 3; count of bases not matched to a gene: 6. This CDR3 has 13 residues. The CDR3 DNA reads as TGTGCCAGCCTCAGAGGGGGCGACACTGAAGCTTTCTTT. Protein sequence: CASLRGGDTEAFF.

This clonotype was counted many times. The chain uses TRBV6-1 and TRBJ2-7; 7 nucleotides align to TRBD1. The CDR3 length is 13 residues. Per the germline V gene, CDR1 is MNHNS and CDR2 is SASEGT. V shed 7 bases and J 3 bases; nucleotides not matched to a gene: 6. CDR3 sequence (DNA): TGTGCCAGCACTTTACAGGGGTGCTACGAGCAGTACGTC. As protein: CASTLQGCYEQYV.

This clonotype was detected only a few times. The rearrangement joins TRBV18 to TRBJ2-4; D possibly corresponds to TRBD2 (5 bases). From germline, CDR1 is KGHSH and CDR2 LQKENI. This CDR3 has 14 amino acids. The V and J ends lost 3 bases and 1 base respectively, with 7 bases between them. The CDR3 sequence is CASSPGEAKNIQYF. Here the CDR3 DNA reads TGTGCCAGCTCACCTGGGGAGGCCAAAAACATTCAGTACTTC.

The chain joins TRBV20-1 to TRBJ2-7, with D possibly being TRBD1 or TRBD2 (5 bases each). Germline V gene data show CDR1 as DFQATT and CDR2 as SNEGSKA (reference sequence). Trimming cost V 0 bases and J 4 bases, with 16 bases left between them. This CDR3 has 15 amino acids. This chain's CDR3 is CSARDLDPGPYEQYV. CDR3 sequence (DNA): TGCAGTGCTAGAGATTTGGACCCGGGGCCATACGAGCAGTACGTC.

The chain joins TRBV7-2 to TRBJ2-3, with 7 bases identical to TRBD2. The CDR3 has 16 residues. Germline CDR1 and CDR2: SGHTA and FQGNSA. J lost 0 bases, V lost 5 bases, and 8 bases had no gene match. The CDR3 DNA sequence: TGTGCCAGCAGCCGCAGGGCTAGCGGTAGCACAGATACGCAGTATTTT. Translating gives CASSRRASGSTDTQYF.

The chain combines TRBV3-1 with TRBJ2-7, with D possibly matching TRBD1 (6 bases). The CDR3 runs 14 residues. From germline, CDR1 is LGHDT and CDR2 YNNKEL (reference sequence). Trimming shortened V by 3 bases and J by 7 bases, and 16 bases separated the two germline ends. CDR3 amino acids: CASSHGTPYNEQYV. The CDR3 coding sequence is TGTGCCAGCAGCCACGGGACACCTTACAATGAGCAGTACGTC.

This chain joins TRBV24-1 and TRBJ1-1, with D hard to call. Germline CDR1 reads KGHDR; CDR2 reads SFDVKD. V was pared by 4 bases and J by 11 bases, with 31 bases between. The CDR3 runs to 18 residues. Here the CDR3 DNA reads TGTGCCACCAGTGACAACGGGCTTGAACCCGGCAGGTCCTTTGGGGCTTTCTTT. Translating it yields CATSDNGLEPGRSFGAFF.

This clonotype has at least ten counts. J is TRBJ2-1 and V is TRBV7-2; 11 nucleotides align to TRBD2. The CDR3 runs to 15 residues. Germline CDR1 SGHTA, CDR2 FQGNSA. After removal of 6 bases from V and 9 bases from J, the junction contained 10 bases not matched to a gene. The CDR3 DNA follows: TGTGCCAGCAGACCGACTAGCGGGGATCCGATTGAGCAGTTCTTC. Translation: CASRPTSGDPIEQFF.

The chain links TRBV7-9 to TRBJ1-4, with 7 positions matching TRBD1. Germline lookup yields CDR1 SEHNR and CDR2 FQNEAQ (reference sequence). J lost 7 bases, V lost 3 bases, and 8 bases had no gene match. The CDR3 runs 15 residues. The chain's CDR3 is CASSLGQPLAEKLFF. For the CDR3, the DNA is TGTGCCAGCAGCTTGGGACAGCCCCTGGCTGAAAAACTGTTTTTT.